This T cell receptor (beta chain) was recorded in a study of cytomegalovirus exposure and HLA in healthy donors. Across the whole study: Around 85 million unique TCR sequences came from HLA-typed donors in an early release. Study outcomes and limitations: About 87% or about 30% of the time was how often most TCR beta V segments were productive, according to an earlier analysis.

It was with 60 Vbeta and 13 Jbeta primers that the PCR ran. The protocol was immunoSEQ multiplex PCR, while the TCRdb copy is restricted to in-frame clones and leaves out a portion. The sample lists over 85,000 clones, about three quarters seen once, with roughly 3.5% in the top ten. Points on this clone: Its target is unknown.

Material for sequencing was PBMCs. This clonotype was sampled from a middle-aged man in good health and CMV-seronegative.

Here the CDR3 DNA reads TGTGCCAGCAGTGACCCAGGGGGCACAGATACGCAGTATTTT. Its protein is CASSDPGGTDTQYF. This chain uses TRBV6-5 with TRBJ2-3, with a possible D match to TRBD1 (6 bases). The germline V gene has CDR1 MNHEY and CDR2 SVGAGI. V was pared by 5 bases and J by 1 base, with 10 bases between. The CDR3 is made up of 14 amino acids.